The 28 T cell receptor beta chains reported below all come from one sample, sequenced in a study of T cells after yellow fever vaccination. MiXCR, applied by TCRdb to the 5' RACE reads, yields one record per CDR3 protein. Of about 68,000 distinct CDR3 sequences in the sample, 5% to 8% were seen once. This sample comprised CD8+ T cells sorted from PBMCs, obtained roughly 46 days after the first yellow fever vaccination. These receptors came from a man younger than 35 who received the YFV17D yellow fever vaccine.

In this sample, this clonotype turned up many times. The rearrangement joins TRBV29-1 to TRBJ2-3, with D unclear. CDR1 is SQVTM and CDR2 is ANQGSEA in the germline V gene. This CDR3 has 14 residues. The V gene lost 6 bases and the J gene lost 6 bases, with 19 bases spanning the gap. This CDR3 reads CSVTPPGTGDTQYF. In DNA, the CDR3 is TGCAGCGTCACACCCCCCGGCACGGGTGATACGCAGTATTTT.

The sample holds many counts of this clonotype. The genes are TRBV6-2 or TRBV6-3 and TRBJ2-1; 11 bases fit TRBD2. The V gene's germline CDR1 is MNHEY and CDR2 SVGEGT. This CDR3 spans 15 amino acids. V was clipped by 5 bases and J by 4 bases; unmatched bases: 4. CDR3 nucleotide sequence: TGTGCCAGCAGTGAGACTAGCGGGGCATACAATGAGCAGTTCTTC. Amino acids: CASSETSGAYNEQFF.

Ten or more counts support this clonotype. The rearrangement joins TRBV29-1 to TRBJ2-7; 9 nucleotides align to TRBD1. V gave up 3 bases and J gave up 4 bases; unmatched junction bases: 13. The V gene's germline CDR1 is SQVTM and CDR2 ANQGSEA. The CDR3 loop spans 16 amino acids. CDR3 nucleotide sequence: TGCAGCGTTGAGCAGCTTGATACAGGGGGCAGGTACGAGCAGTACTTC. Translation: CSVEQLDTGGRYEQYF.

This chain joins TRBV18 and TRBJ2-7; TRBD2 matches 8 bases. This CDR3 has 13 residues. Germline V CDR1 and CDR2: KGHSH, LQKENI. V lost 6 bases, J lost 3 bases, and 4 bases stayed unmatched. The DNA of the CDR3 is TGTGCCAGCTCCCGGGGGGGGAGCTACGAGCAGTACGTC. It specifies CASSRGGSYEQYV.

The chain is built from TRBV7-2 and TRBJ2-1, with TRBD2 matching 11 bases. V trimming: 5 bases; J trimming: 4 bases; junction bases outside the gene matches: 7. The CDR3 has 16 residues. Looked up from germline, CDR1 is SGHTA and CDR2 is FQGNSA. Here the CDR3 reads CASSHTSGGLYNEQFF. CDR3 DNA: TGTGCCAGCAGCCACACTAGCGGGGGCCTTTACAATGAGCAGTTCTTC.

This clonotype was detected a few times. V is TRBV3-1 and J is TRBJ2-2, with TRBD2 as a possible D gene (6 bases). This CDR3 spans 17 amino acids. V was pared by 2 bases and J by 5 bases, with 18 bases between. Germline V gene data show CDR1 as LGHDT and CDR2 as YNNKEL (reference sequence). CDR3 DNA sequence: TGTGCCAGCAGCCAATCTACACTAGCCCTAGGAACCGGGGAGCTGTTTTTT. Translated: CASSQSTLALGTGELFF.

Turning to this clonotype: A read error may explain this, as a much larger clone is one base away. V is TRBV6-2 or TRBV6-3 and J is TRBJ1-5, with TRBD1 matching 10 bases. The V segment lost 8 bases and the J segment 7 bases; nucleotides outside the gene matches: 5. The germline V gene encodes CDR1 MNHEY and CDR2 SVGEGT. CDR3 size: 13 residues. CDR3 DNA: TGTGCCAGCGGGACAGGGGAGGAGCAGCCCCAGCATTTT. Translating it yields CASGTGEEQPQHF.

The chain joins TRBV20-1 to TRBJ2-7, with 10 bases aligning to TRBD2. The CDR3 has 17 residues. With 3 bases clipped from V and 4 bases from J, the junction kept 15 bases outside the gene matches. Germline loops: CDR1 DFQATT, CDR2 SNEGSKA (reference sequence). The CDR3 is CSARKPGAGGHFYEQYF. The DNA of the CDR3 is TGCAGTGCTAGGAAGCCCGGAGCGGGGGGGCATTTTTACGAGCAGTACTTC.

This clonotype showed up many times. The rearrangement links TRBV2 to TRBJ1-4; D not certain. V dropped 8 bases and J dropped 3 bases, with 7 bases sitting between them. Germline loops: CDR1 SNHLY, CDR2 FYNNEI. The CDR3 runs 12 residues. The chain's CDR3 is CASAGANEKLFF. CDR3 in DNA: TGTGCCAGCGCTGGGGCTAATGAAAAACTGTTTTTT.

This clonotype was found many times. The rearrangement uses TRBV4-2 and TRBJ2-3; D is possibly TRBD2 (6 bases). The germline V gene has CDR1 LGHNA and CDR2 YNFKEQ. This CDR3 spans 16 amino acids. The V gene lost 0 bases and the J gene lost 1 base, with 11 bases spanning the gap. The DNA for the CDR3 is TGTGCCAGCAGCCAAGATGGTGGCGGGGGCACAGATACGCAGTATTTT. Protein product: CASSQDGGGGTDTQYF.

The J gene is TRBJ2-2, the V gene TRBV9; D unclear. Trimming left V 0 bases short and J 5 bases short, with 8 bases between. The CDR3 is 14 residues long. Germline assignment: CDR1 SGDLS and CDR2 YYNGEE. CDR3 protein: CASSVAMGTGELFF. DNA of the CDR3: TGTGCCAGCAGCGTAGCGATGGGGACCGGGGAGCTGTTTTTT. Filled out from reference TRBV9 and TRBJ2-2, the complete variable domain reads DSGVTQTPKHLITATGQRVTLRCSPRSGDLSVYWYQQSLDQGLQFLIQYYNGEERAKGNILERFSAQQFPDLHSELNLSSLELGDSALYFCASSVAMGTGELFFGEGSRLTVL.

This clonotype was seen at least ten times. The chain combines TRBV5-1 with TRBJ2-5, with TRBD2 identical over 15 bases. V dropped 2 bases and J dropped 5; count of bases not matched to a gene: 10. CDR1 is SGHRS, CDR2 YFSETQ, per germline. The CDR3 consists of 18 residues. The DNA of the CDR3 is TGCGCCAGCAGCTTTGTCGGGACTAGCGGGGGGCACCCTGAGACCCAGTACTTC. It translates to CASSFVGTSGGHPETQYF.

This clonotype was seen repeatedly, ten times or more. This chain's CDR3 is CASSGTDVDYEQYF. The CDR3 bases are TGTGCCAGCAGTGGGACAGATGTTGACTACGAGCAGTACTTC. This chain joins TRBV2 and TRBJ2-7; possibly TRBD1 for D (6 bases). Germline lookup yields CDR1 SNHLY and CDR2 FYNNEI. The CDR3 runs 14 residues. Trimming stripped 4 bases from V and 3 bases from J, with 13 bases between.

This clonotype was seen repeatedly, ten times or more. The chain combines TRBV7-2 with TRBJ2-1, with D unclear. CDR3 length: 10 amino acids. Germline V gene lookup returns CDR1 SGHTA and CDR2 FQGNSA. Trimming left V 1 base short and J 10 bases short, with 2 bases between. The CDR3 sequence: CASSLVEQFF. The CDR3, as DNA: TGTGCCAGCAGCTTAGTGGAGCAGTTCTTC.

This clonotype has only a few counts. The chain joins TRBV29-1 to TRBJ1-3; D gene unclear. Germline V gene sequence: CDR1 SQVTM, CDR2 ANQGSEA. V was cut by 4 bases and J by 0 bases, with 7 bases left in between. The CDR3 runs to 13 residues. CDR3 coding DNA: TGCAGCGTTGTAACCGGCTCTGGAAACACCATATATTTT. Amino acid sequence: CSVVTGSGNTIYF.

This clonotype showed up many times. The chain is built from TRBV20-1 and TRBJ2-3; 12 nucleotides match TRBD2. The CDR3 consists of 16 residues. The V gene end was trimmed by 3 bases and the J gene end by 0 bases; junction bases not matched to a gene: 4. CDR1 DFQATT and CDR2 SNEGSKA come from the germline V gene (reference sequence). CDR3 in amino acids: CSASALAGGSTDTQYF. CDR3 in DNA: TGCAGTGCTAGTGCACTAGCGGGGGGAAGCACAGATACGCAGTATTTT.

The DNA of the CDR3 is TGCGCCAGCAGCTTGTGGCCAGGGGATCAGCCCCAGCATTTT. It codes for CASSLWPGDQPQHF. This chain links TRBV5-1 with TRBJ1-5, with D possibly being TRBD1 (6 bases). The CDR3 spans 14 residues. The germline V gene encodes CDR1 SGHRS and CDR2 YFSETQ. The V and J ends lost 1 base and 5 bases respectively, with 10 bases between them.

This clonotype was seen at least ten times. V and J are TRBV5-8 and TRBJ2-7, with D tentatively TRBD1 (6 bases). CDR1 is SGHTS, CDR2 YDEGEE, per germline. This CDR3 comprises 14 residues. V lost 4 bases and J 4 bases, leaving 15 bases between the germline ends. The CDR3 reads CASSHRDQGYEQYF. CDR3 DNA: TGTGCCAGCAGCCACCGGGATCAGGGGTACGAGCAGTACTTC.

This clonotype showed up many times. V usage is TRBV5-1 and J usage is TRBJ2-5, with D perhaps TRBD2 (6 bases). The germline V gene has CDR1 SGHRS and CDR2 YFSETQ. With 4 bases removed from V and 3 bases from J, the gap between germline ends came to 22 bases. The CDR3 is made up of 17 amino acids. As DNA, the CDR3 is TGCGCCAGCAGCGGACACCCGACTAGTGCCCGGGAAGAGACCCAGTACTTC. This codes for CASSGHPTSAREETQYF.

This clonotype occurred a few times. V gene TRBV4-1 combines with J gene TRBJ2-7; D unclear. In germline, CDR1 is MGHRA, CDR2 YSYEKL. V was trimmed by 0 bases and J by 4 bases, leaving 4 bases between them. The CDR3 length is 12 residues. As DNA, the CDR3 is TGCGCCAGCAGCCAAGAAGGTTACGAGCAGTACTTC. It encodes CASSQEGYEQYF.

At least ten counts were recorded for this clonotype. This chain links TRBV6-5 with TRBJ2-1, with 12 positions matching TRBD1. Trimming at V came to 6 bases and at J to 4 bases, leaving 4 bases not matched to a gene. This CDR3 has 15 amino acids. Germline CDR1 reads MNHEY; CDR2 reads SVGAGI. This CDR3 is CASSQGQGAYNEQFF. The DNA for the CDR3 is TGTGCCAGCAGCCAGGGACAGGGGGCGTACAATGAGCAGTTCTTC.

This clonotype was picked up many times. This rearrangement joins TRBV4-3 to TRBJ1-1, with unresolved D. Germline values: CDR1 LGHNA, CDR2 YSLEER. The ends were cut back, 0 bases at V and 4 bases at J, with 24 bases in the middle. The CDR3 sequence is 19 residues long. CDR3 loop: CASSQEFFSARSWGTEAFF. As DNA, the CDR3 is TGCGCCAGCAGCCAAGAGTTTTTTTCGGCCAGATCGTGGGGCACTGAAGCTTTCTTT.

This clonotype was picked up many times. The chain couples TRBV7-8 to TRBJ2-7, with D possibly matching TRBD1 (6 bases). V gave up 1 base and J gave up 2 bases, with 12 bases separating them. Per germline, CDR1 SGHVS and CDR2 FQNEAQ. The CDR3 contains 15 residues. CDR3 protein: CASSLEQGPTYEQYF. The CDR3 DNA reads as TGTGCCAGCAGCTTAGAACAGGGCCCAACCTACGAGCAGTACTTC.

Only a few counts were recorded for this clonotype. CDR3 DNA sequence: TGTGCCAGCGGGGAAGGGCCCGAAGATTCACCCCTCCACTTT. This encodes CASGEGPEDSPLHF. The chain has TRBV6-4 and TRBJ1-6; the D is unclear. Germline V lookup: CDR1 MRHNA, CDR2 SNTAGT. This CDR3 is built from 14 residues. V lost 8 bases, J lost 8 bases, and 16 bases lay in between.

This clonotype was seen repeatedly, ten times or more. This sequence joins TRBV5-1 and TRBJ2-5; 14 bases are shared with TRBD2. Germline V gene lookup returns CDR1 SGHRS and CDR2 YFSETQ. Germline trimming cut 2 bases from V and 4 bases from J; bases unmatched to any gene: 16. CDR3 length: 20 residues. The CDR3 DNA follows: TGCGCCAGCAGCTTCAGACTAGCGGGGGGGCCCTCCCTTGGTGGAGAGACCCAGTACTTC. It translates to CASSFRLAGGPSLGGETQYF.

At least ten counts were recorded for this clonotype. The chain links TRBV9 to TRBJ2-3; 8 bases line up with TRBD1. CDR1 is SGDLS, CDR2 YYNGEE, per germline. This CDR3 is built from 15 residues. V lost 4 bases to trimming and J lost 0 bases; unmatched junction nucleotides: 4. CDR3 amino acids: CASSPYRGSTDTQYF. As DNA, the CDR3 is TGTGCCAGCAGCCCGTACAGGGGGAGCACAGATACGCAGTATTTT. Full variable domain (rest looked up from reference TRBV9 and TRBJ2-3): DSGVTQTPKHLITATGQRVTLRCSPRSGDLSVYWYQQSLDQGLQFLIQYYNGEERAKGNILERFSAQQFPDLHSELNLSSLELGDSALYFCASSPYRGSTDTQYFGPGTRLTVL.

This clonotype was seen ten or more times. This sequence joins TRBV6-2 or TRBV6-3 and TRBJ2-7; 12 bases map to TRBD2. Germline lookup yields CDR1 MNHEY and CDR2 SVGEGT. The CDR3 runs 17 residues. V was pared by 4 bases and J by 1 base, with 8 bases of the junction left unmatched. CDR3 DNA sequence: TGTGCCAGCAGTTCCCTCACTAGCGGGGGGATTTCCTACGAGCAGTACTTC. This translates into CASSSLTSGGISYEQYF.

The V call is TRBV2, the J call TRBJ2-2; no reliable D call. V lost 4 bases to trimming and J lost 3 bases, with 9 bases between them. Germline lookup yields CDR1 SNHLY and CDR2 FYNNEI. The CDR3 totals 14 residues. The CDR3 bases are TGTGCCAGCAGTGTCGGCACCGACACCGGGGAGCTGTTTTTT. Protein sequence: CASSVGTDTGELFF. The full variable domain, completed using reference TRBV2 and TRBJ2-2, is EPEVTQTPSHQVTQMGQEVILRCVPISNHLYFYWYRQILGQKVEFLVSFYNNEISEKSEIFDDQFSVERPDGSNFTLKIRSTKLEDSAMYFCASSVGTDTGELFFGEGSRLTVL.